The entry that follows covers one T cell receptor beta chain sequence. Antigen: not known. This specimen comes from a study of monozygotic twins with inflammatory bowel disease. RNA in its total form was extracted from whole blood, and T cells were not sorted. From the 5' RACE reads, TCRdb lists one entry per CDR3 protein and no DNA. The clone table shows 400,000 to 500,000 distinct CDR3 sequences, with the ten largest holding 2% to 3%. Notes on the study in general: Those with IBD had lower TCRbeta diversity (inverse Simpson) than their healthy co-twins did.

CDR1 SGHAT and CDR2 FQNNGV come from the germline V gene. This CDR3 is built from 14 residues. The chain joins TRBV11-2 to TRBJ2-5; checking the TCRdb D call of TRBD2 is not possible without DNA. The sequence was collected from a human donor with ulcerative colitis or Crohn's disease, or a healthy co-twin of an affected twin (not recorded which). The sample comprised blood. Here the CDR3 reads CASSRLAFEETQYF.